The 29 T cell receptor beta chains below all came from one sample that was sequenced in a study of patients and donors after allogeneic stem cell transplantation. One entry per CDR3 protein, called by TCRdb with MiXCR from the RT-PCR reads. Here the sample spans 200,000 to 250,000 distinct CDR3 sequences, over 30% being singletons. Material for sequencing was blood, either unsorted or a sorted T cell fraction (not recorded which). These receptors were obtained from a human donor who was either an allogeneic HSCT recipient or a stem cell or donor lymphocyte infusion donor (not recorded which). It is not recorded whose cells these are; they may come from a transplant donor.

This clonotype was counted between two and nine times. The chain carries TRBV29-1 and TRBJ1-1, with a tentative D call TRBD1 (6 bases). Trimming removed 5 bases from V and 6 bases from J, with 13 bases in between. The CDR3 length is 12 residues. The germline V gene encodes CDR1 SQVTM and CDR2 ANQGSEA. The CDR3: CSVTLQGPEAFF. The CDR3, as DNA: TGCAGCGTTACTTTACAGGGACCTGAAGCTTTCTTT.

This clonotype was observed a few times. The genes are TRBV5-1 and TRBJ1-4; D is unclear. CDR3 length: 15 residues. Germline V gives CDR1 SGHRS, CDR2 YFSETQ. V was trimmed by 4 bases and J by 4 bases, leaving 14 bases between them. The DNA of the CDR3 is TGCGCCAGCAGCCTAGAAGGGTTAGATAATGAAAAACTGTTTTTT. Its protein product is CASSLEGLDNEKLFF.

The V call is TRBV29-1, the J call TRBJ2-3; 10 bases match TRBD2. CDR3 length: 15 residues. Germline CDR1 is SQVTM and CDR2 is ANQGSEA. Losses at the gene ends were 4 bases for V and 5 bases for J; bases not matched to a gene: 9. CDR3 in DNA: TGCAGCGTTGCTGCTAGCGGGGGCGTCAGAGATACGCAGTATTTT. It yields the protein CSVAASGGVRDTQYF.

V is TRBV9 and J is TRBJ1-2; a weak D match, TRBD1 (5 bases). Germline CDR1 reads SGDLS; CDR2 reads YYNGEE. The CDR3 runs to 13 residues. The V end was cut by 3 bases, the J end by 4 bases, with 10 bases between. This CDR3 reads CASSAGLLYGYTF. The CDR3 nucleotides read TGTGCCAGCAGCGCGGGACTGCTCTATGGCTACACCTTC.

This clonotype was detected a few times. V gene TRBV18 combines with J gene TRBJ1-2, with D unclear. Deletions cut 3 bases from V and 1 base from J, with 6 bases between. The length of the CDR3 is 13 residues. Germline values: CDR1 KGHSH, CDR2 LQKENI. CDR3 protein: CASSPPDNYGYTF. CDR3 sequence (DNA): TGTGCCAGCTCACCCCCGGATAACTATGGCTACACCTTC.

Note on this clonotype: The CDR3 does not end in the conserved phenylalanine or tryptophan, so this is likely a read error. The chain is built from TRBV3-1 and TRBJ2-7; no firm D call. V lost 1 base and J lost 0, with 7 bases in between. Looked up from germline, CDR1 is LGHDT and CDR2 is YNNKEL (reference sequence). The CDR3 is made up of 14 amino acids. The CDR3, as DNA: TGTGCCAGCAGCCAAGGGAGTTACTCCTACGAGCAGTACTAC. Translating gives CASSQGSYSYEQYY.

The chain couples TRBV29-1 to TRBJ1-2, with D uncertain. V was pared by 3 bases and J by 3 bases, with 8 bases between. The CDR3 spans 12 residues. CDR1 SQVTM and CDR2 ANQGSEA come from the germline V gene. CDR3 bases: TGCAGCGTTGACAGGCCCTACTATGGCTACACCTTC. Translated: CSVDRPYYGYTF. Full variable domain (rest looked up from reference TRBV29-1 and TRBJ1-2): SAVISQKPSRDICQRGTSLTIQCQVDSQVTMMFWYRQQPGQSLTLIATANQGSEATYESGFVIDKFPISRPNLTFSTLTVSNMSPEDSSIYLCSVDRPYYGYTFGSGTRLTVV.

In its sample, this clonotype was seen a few times. The chain recombines TRBV4-2 with TRBJ1-4, with 8 positions matching TRBD1. Germline V gene lookup returns CDR1 LGHNA and CDR2 YNFKEQ. J lost 10 bases, V lost 1 base, and 14 bases had no gene match. This CDR3 contains 17 residues. CDR3 loop: CASSQARPDRGSGKLFF. The CDR3 region has the DNA TGTGCCAGCAGCCAAGCCCGGCCAGACAGGGGATCGGGAAAACTGTTTTTT.

This clonotype has only a few counts. V is TRBV12-3 or TRBV12-4 and J is TRBJ1-5; D unclear. Trimming removed 6 bases from V and 11 bases from J, with 14 bases in between. The CDR3 is 12 residues long. The CDR3 protein is CASSTDGGTQHF. CDR3 bases: TGTGCCAGCAGCACGGACGGTGGGACCCAGCATTTT.

The chain combines TRBV2 with TRBJ2-5; D unresolved. CDR3 length: 13 residues. V gave up 3 bases and J gave up 7 bases, with 12 bases separating them. Germline V gives CDR1 SNHLY, CDR2 FYNNEI. DNA of the CDR3: TGTGCCAGCAGTGACCGCCGAAGTGGGACCCAGTACTTC. Its protein product is CASSDRRSGTQYF.

This clonotype showed up just a few times. V is TRBV5-1 and J is TRBJ1-1; the D is unclear. The CDR3 is 15 residues long. Looked up from germline, CDR1 is SGHRS and CDR2 is YFSETQ. V lost 0 bases to trimming and J lost 1 base, with 10 bases between them. The CDR3 nucleotides read TGCGCCAGCAGCTTGGAATCAGCGGGGAACACTGAAGCTTTCTTT. It encodes CASSLESAGNTEAFF.

This clonotype was counted only a few times. The genes are TRBV12-3 or TRBV12-4 and TRBJ1-5, with a possible D match to TRBD1 (6 bases). CDR3 length: 13 residues. V lost 7 bases and J 3 bases, leaving 10 bases between the germline ends. The CDR3 DNA reads as TGTGCCAGCAACAGGGCCCACAATCAGCCCCAGCATTTT. It specifies CASNRAHNQPQHF.

This clonotype occurred many times. This chain connects TRBV12-3 or TRBV12-4 to TRBJ1-1; TRBD1 aligns across 7 bases. Germline trimming cut 4 bases from V and 3 bases from J; bases unmatched to any gene: 5. This CDR3 has 14 residues. In DNA, the CDR3 is TGTGCCAGCAGTTCACAGGGGTGGGACACTGAAGCTTTCTTT. Amino acid sequence: CASSSQGWDTEAFF.

The table lists this clonotype with a few counts. The gene calls are TRBV29-1 and TRBJ2-1, with D uncertain. Trimming stripped 4 bases from V and 8 bases from J, with 12 bases between. The CDR3 covers 12 residues. Germline CDR1 and CDR2: SQVTM and ANQGSEA. Here the CDR3 reads CSVAFLTHEQFF. The CDR3, as DNA: TGCAGCGTTGCGTTCCTAACCCATGAGCAGTTCTTC.

This sequence joins TRBV4-3 and TRBJ1-6; D remains ambiguous. The V gene lost 0 bases and the J gene lost 15 bases, with 21 bases spanning the gap. The CDR3 sequence is 16 residues long. CDR1 is LGHNA and CDR2 is YSLEER in the germline V gene. The CDR3 region is CASSQDWRARTRGLHF. CDR3 in DNA: TGCGCCAGCAGCCAAGATTGGAGAGCCCGAACCCGGGGCCTCCACTTT.

In its sample, this clonotype was seen many times. CDR3 loop: CASSLNPRNGYTF. In nucleotides, the CDR3 is TGTGCCAGCAGCTTAAATCCCAGAAATGGCTACACCTTC. The chain employs TRBV13 and TRBJ1-2; D remains ambiguous. Germline V gene data show CDR1 as PRHDT and CDR2 as FYEKMQ (reference sequence). Trimming stripped 2 bases from V and 6 bases from J, with 10 bases between. CDR3 length equals 13 residues.

This clonotype has just a few counts. The gene calls are TRBV3-1 and TRBJ1-5; D gene ambiguous. The CDR3 is 16 residues long. V was cut by 1 base and J by 4 bases, with 14 bases left in between. The germline V gene has CDR1 LGHDT and CDR2 YNNKEL (reference sequence). The CDR3 sequence: CASSQGTGRLNQPQHF. The CDR3 DNA reads as TGTGCCAGCAGCCAAGGGACCGGGAGGCTTAATCAGCCCCAGCATTTT.

The table lists this clonotype with a count of one. The genes are TRBV4-2 and TRBJ1-1; 8 bases agree with TRBD1. V shed 5 bases and J 1 base; nucleotides not matched to a gene: 6. Looked up from germline, CDR1 is LGHNA and CDR2 is YNFKEQ. CDR3 length: 15 residues. CDR3 sequence reads: CASSSGQGPNTEAFF. The CDR3, as DNA: TGTGCCAGCAGCTCCGGACAGGGCCCGAACACTGAAGCTTTCTTT.

The rearrangement links TRBV5-1 to TRBJ2-3; 7 bases are a match to TRBD2. The J segment lost 3 bases and the V segment lost 4 bases, leaving 5 bases of the junction unmatched. The germline gives CDR1 SGHRS, CDR2 YFSETQ. This CDR3 has 14 residues. DNA for the CDR3: TGCGCCAGCAGCCCCGGACTAGTAACAGATACGCAGTATTTT. Translating gives CASSPGLVTDTQYF.

This clonotype turned up a few times. V and J are TRBV18 and TRBJ1-3; D is unclear. Trimming cost V 2 bases and J 7 bases, with 9 bases left between them. The CDR3 is made up of 13 amino acids. CDR1 KGHSH and CDR2 LQKENI come from the germline V gene. The CDR3 protein is CASSPDGQNTIYF. CDR3 nucleotide sequence: TGTGCCAGCTCACCAGATGGGCAGAACACCATATATTTT.

The rearrangement joins TRBV5-1 to TRBJ2-2, with D perhaps TRBD1 (6 bases). The V end lost 7 bases, the J end lost 1 base, and 14 bases lay between the germline ends. Looked up from germline, CDR1 is SGHRS and CDR2 is YFSETQ. CDR3 length equals 15 residues. The CDR3 DNA reads TGCGCCAGCCGAGTTTTGGGACAGAACACCGGGGAGCTGTTTTTT. It codes for CASRVLGQNTGELFF.

The chain is built from TRBV11-2 and TRBJ1-1, with 9 bases that match TRBD1. Germline V gives CDR1 SGHAT, CDR2 FQNNGV. This CDR3 comprises 12 residues. With V trimmed by 4 bases and J by 12 bases, 6 bases remained unmatched. The CDR3 DNA reads as TGTGCCAGCAGCTACGGGACAGGGAGATCTTTCTTT. Protein sequence: CASSYGTGRSFF.

The chain is built from TRBV20-1 and TRBJ1-1; D possibly corresponds to TRBD1 (5 bases). CDR1 is DFQATT, CDR2 SNEGSKA, per germline (reference sequence). The length of the CDR3 is 16 residues. Trimming removed 1 base at V and 3 bases at J, with 18 bases between. The chain's CDR3 is CSARALGRVGDTEAFF. In DNA, the CDR3 is TGCAGTGCTAGAGCCCTCGGGAGGGTGGGGGACACTGAAGCTTTCTTT.

The CDR3 region has the DNA TGTGCCAGCAGCTTAGAGGCCGGGCCCGAGGGGGGCTACACCTTC. It translates to CASSLEAGPEGGYTF. This chain uses TRBV7-9 with TRBJ1-2; D possibly corresponds to TRBD1 (5 bases). This CDR3 spans 15 amino acids. The germline CDR1 and CDR2 sequences are SEHNR and FQNEAQ (reference sequence). The V end lost 1 base, the J end lost 8 bases, and 17 bases lay between the germline ends.

The table lists this clonotype with a few counts. The chain has TRBV10-3 and TRBJ1-1, with 11 bases matching TRBD1. CDR1 is ENHRY, CDR2 SYGVKD, per germline. The CDR3 is 13 residues long. The CDR3 loop reads CAGQGARNTEAFF. As DNA, the CDR3 is TGTGCAGGACAGGGGGCAAGGAACACTGAAGCTTTCTTT.

This clonotype has only a few counts. This sequence joins TRBV18 and TRBJ1-4; a possible D gene is TRBD1 (6 bases). The CDR3 is 16 residues long. V lost 3 bases and J 4 bases, leaving 15 bases between the germline ends. CDR1 is KGHSH and CDR2 is LQKENI in the germline V gene. The CDR3 loop is CASSPRTGAGNEKLFF. The CDR3 nucleotides read TGTGCCAGCTCACCTCGAACGGGGGCAGGTAATGAAAAACTGTTTTTT. The full variable domain, its missing parts supplied by reference TRBV18 and TRBJ1-4, is NAGVMQNPRHLVRRRGQEARLRCSPMKGHSHVYWYRQLPEEGLKFMVYLQKENIIDESGMPKERFSAEFPKEGPSILRIQQVVRGDSAAYFCASSPRTGAGNEKLFFGSGTQLSVL.

Only a few counts were recorded for this clonotype. J is TRBJ2-2 and V is TRBV9; D unclear. V was shortened by 2 bases and J by 1 base, with 6 bases between the two germline ends. The CDR3 length is 14 residues. In germline, CDR1 is SGDLS, CDR2 YYNGEE. CDR3 sequence reads: CASSVRENTGELFF. In nucleotides, the CDR3 is TGTGCCAGCAGCGTCCGAGAGAACACCGGGGAGCTGTTTTTT.

CDR3 amino acids: CASSLGLGDYEQYF. In DNA form, the CDR3 reads TGTGCCAGCAGTTTAGGGCTCGGGGACTACGAGCAGTACTTC. The chain couples TRBV27 to TRBJ2-7; possibly TRBD2 for D (5 bases). The CDR3 loop spans 14 amino acids. The ends were cut back, 2 bases at V and 3 bases at J, with 11 bases in the middle. Germline V gives CDR1 MNHEY, CDR2 SMNVEV (reference sequence).

The rearrangement joins TRBV18 to TRBJ2-5; D gene unclear. The CDR3 covers 11 residues. CDR1 is KGHSH, CDR2 LQKENI, per germline. Between the trimmed V and J ends, which lost 3 bases and 3 bases, there was a span of 2 bases. CDR3 sequence (DNA): TGTGCCAGCTCACCCAAAGAGACCCAGTACTTC. It codes for CASSPKETQYF.